These 16 T cell receptor beta chains originate from one sample sequenced in a study of blood T cell repertoires in COVID-19. Only in-frame clones appear in the TCRdb table, and some are missing; sequencing was by immunoSEQ multiplex PCR. The data hold about 220,000 clones, with around 83% observed a single time. Material: PBMCs or T cells enriched from blood (not recorded which). These receptors all come from a woman in her 40s with acute COVID-19.

The rearrangement uses TRBV11-2 and TRBJ2-2, with D tentatively TRBD1 (6 bases). CDR1 is SGHAT, CDR2 FQNNGV, per germline. The CDR3 contains 17 residues. V was trimmed by 1 base and J by 2 bases, leaving 14 bases between them. CDR3 sequence reads: CASSLVGAGTNTGELFF. CDR3 coding DNA: TGTGCCAGCAGCTTAGTCGGGGCAGGGACAAACACCGGGGAGCTGTTTTTT.

This chain links TRBV7-9 with TRBJ2-1; D unresolved. Trimming shortened V by 11 bases and J by 0 bases, and 11 bases separated the two germline ends. Germline values: CDR1 SEHNR, CDR2 FQNEAQ (reference sequence). CDR3 size: 13 residues. This CDR3 reads CAGVRSSYNEQFF. The CDR3 DNA is TGTGCCGGCGTACGGAGCTCCTACAATGAGCAGTTCTTC.

The chain uses TRBV24-1 and TRBJ2-4, with a tentative D call TRBD2 (5 bases). The CDR3 contains 17 residues. Germline CDR1 KGHDR, CDR2 SFDVKD. Trimming took off 4 bases at V and 0 bases at J, with 15 bases between the two ends. As DNA, the CDR3 is TGTGCCACCAGTGACATGGTGGAGACTATAGCCAAAAACATTCAGTACTTC. Translating it yields CATSDMVETIAKNIQYF.

V usage is TRBV7-9 and J usage is TRBJ2-2; 11 bases map to TRBD2. The V and J ends lost 4 bases and 4 bases, in that order; junction bases with no gene match: 5. The CDR3 loop spans 16 amino acids. Germline lookup yields CDR1 SEHNR and CDR2 FQNEAQ (reference sequence). The CDR3 loop is CASSSGLAVITGELFF. The CDR3 DNA is TGTGCCAGCAGCTCGGGACTAGCGGTGATCACCGGGGAGCTGTTTTTT.

The chain employs TRBV9 and TRBJ2-1; TRBD2 matches 10 bases. V was clipped by 0 bases and J by 9 bases; unmatched bases: 6. CDR3 length equals 15 residues. Germline V gene lookup returns CDR1 SGDLS and CDR2 YYNGEE. The CDR3 DNA is TGTGCCAGCAGCGTAGGCCACAGACTAGCGGGTGAGCAGTTCTTC. This encodes CASSVGHRLAGEQFF.

This rearrangement joins TRBV28 to TRBJ1-2; D perhaps matches TRBD1 (5 bases). V lost 1 base to trimming and J lost 4 bases, with 10 bases between them. From germline, CDR1 is MDHEN and CDR2 SYDVKM. The CDR3 covers 14 residues. CDR3 loop: CASSLSGRVYGYTF. As DNA, the CDR3 is TGTGCCAGCAGTTTATCGGGCAGGGTCTATGGCTACACCTTC.

The chain is built from TRBV5-1 and TRBJ1-1; 9 nucleotides align to TRBD1. Germline CDR1 SGHRS, CDR2 YFSETQ. V gave up 4 bases and J gave up 3 bases; unmatched junction bases: 10. This CDR3 contains 16 residues. CDR3 nucleotide sequence: TGCGCCAGCAGCCCGGAGGGACAGGGATTCTACACTGAAGCTTTCTTT. This translates into CASSPEGQGFYTEAFF.

This clone showed up just once. The V and J genes are TRBV7-6 and TRBJ2-2, with TRBD2 matching over 9 bases. The CDR3 loop spans 16 amino acids. V trimming: 6 bases; J trimming: 5 bases; junction bases outside the gene matches: 10. Per the germline V gene, CDR1 is SGHVS and CDR2 is FNYEAQ. The CDR3 nucleotides read TGTGCCAGCAGTATAGCGGGGGCACTTAGGACCGGGGAGCTGTTTTTT. It is translated as CASSIAGALRTGELFF.

The chain employs TRBV19 and TRBJ2-3; 9 nucleotides align to TRBD2. With 3 bases clipped from V and 5 bases from J, the junction kept 6 bases outside the gene matches. There are 15 residues in the CDR3. The V gene's germline CDR1 is LNHDA and CDR2 SQIVND (reference sequence). The CDR3 coding sequence is TGTGCCAGTAGTATCCCCAGACTAGCGGAAGATACGCAGTATTTT. Its translation: CASSIPRLAEDTQYF. The variable domain in full, with the rest retrieved from reference TRBV19 and TRBJ2-3, is DGGITQSPKYLFRKEGQNVTLSCEQNLNHDAMYWYRQDPGQGLRLIYYSQIVNDFQKGDIAEGYSVSREKKESFPLTVTSAQKNPTAFYLCASSIPRLAEDTQYFGPGTRLTVL.

This rearrangement joins TRBV5-1 to TRBJ2-1, with D uncertain. This CDR3 contains 14 residues. Trimming stripped 8 bases from V and 1 base from J, with 13 bases between. Germline CDR1 and CDR2: SGHRS and YFSETQ. This CDR3 reads CASSEAGSYNEQFF. Here the CDR3 DNA reads TGCGCCAGTTCCGAAGCCGGGTCCTACAATGAGCAGTTCTTC. Complete variable domain (other parts from reference TRBV5-1 and TRBJ2-1): KAGVTQTPRYLIKTRGQQVTLSCSPISGHRSVSWYQQTPGQGLQFLFEYFSETQRNKGNFPGRFSGRQFSNSRSEMNVSTLELGDSALYLCASSEAGSYNEQFFGPGTRLTVL.

The V and J genes are TRBV7-2 and TRBJ1-2, with D perhaps TRBD1 (6 bases). The germline gives CDR1 SGHTA, CDR2 FQGNSA. The CDR3 has 15 amino acids. The V gene lost 6 bases and the J gene lost 7 bases, with 21 bases spanning the gap. The DNA of the CDR3 is TGTGCCAGCAGACCTAACACAGGGCTATTGACTGGCTACACCTTC. It codes for CASRPNTGLLTGYTF.

In the case of this clone: The sample carries other DNA sequences with the same CDR3. The J gene is TRBJ1-5, the V gene TRBV7-9, with TRBD1 identical over 9 bases. Germline CDR1 and CDR2: SEHNR and FQNEAQ (reference sequence). This CDR3 has 15 amino acids. The V gene end was trimmed by 5 bases and the J gene end by 3 bases; junction bases not matched to a gene: 5. CDR3 in amino acids: CASSPGQGNNQPQHF. DNA of the CDR3: TGTGCCAGCAGCCCGGGACAGGGTAACAATCAGCCCCAGCATTTT.

The rearrangement uses TRBV29-1 and TRBJ2-1; D call uncertain. This CDR3 contains 13 residues. The germline CDR1 and CDR2 sequences are SQVTM and ANQGSEA. V dropped 1 base and J dropped 3 bases, with 7 bases sitting between them. The CDR3 DNA reads TGCAGCGTTGAAGCGTACAGCTACAATGAGCAGTTCTTC. Its translation: CSVEAYSYNEQFF.

V is TRBV7-3 and J is TRBJ2-3; maybe TRBD2 (6 bases). The germline V gene has CDR1 SGHTA and CDR2 FQGTGA. CDR3 length: 16 residues. The V and J ends lost 2 bases and 4 bases respectively, with 16 bases between them. In DNA form, the CDR3 reads TGTGCCAGCAGCTTAGGGGCGGGGTTAAGCGCAGATACGCAGTATTTT. It translates to CASSLGAGLSADTQYF.

The chain joins TRBV30 to TRBJ1-5, with D unclear. CDR1 is GTSNPN and CDR2 is SVGIG in the germline V gene (reference sequence). This CDR3 is built from 14 residues. Trimming cost V 0 bases and J 0 bases, with 6 bases left between them. The CDR3 sequence: CAWSVLDSNQPQHF. CDR3 sequence (DNA): TGTGCCTGGAGTGTACTCGATAGCAATCAGCCCCAGCATTTT.

The chain is built from TRBV5-1 and TRBJ1-4; D perhaps matches TRBD1 (5 bases). Germline CDR1 and CDR2: SGHRS and YFSETQ. The CDR3 has 15 residues. Trimming shortened V by 1 base and J by 2 bases, and 9 bases separated the two germline ends. The CDR3 nucleotides are TGCGCCAGCAGCTTGCAGGGATCCACTAATGAAAAACTGTTTTTT. Translation gives CASSLQGSTNEKLFF.